The 23 T cell receptor beta chains below were found in one sample sequenced in a study of blood T cells in healthy people across ages. The use of a sample-barcoded 5' primer and a J-beta primer mix characterized a second PCR of roughly 6 to 11 cycles. MiXCR, applied by TCRdb to the 5' RACE reads, yields one record per CDR3 protein. The sample holds about 320,000 distinct CDR3 sequences, roughly 29% seen once. Sequenced sample: blood. The receptors originated from a woman in her seventies in good health.

This chain uses TRBV28 with TRBJ2-5; D call uncertain. This CDR3 has 15 residues. Germline values: CDR1 MDHEN, CDR2 SYDVKM. Trimming stripped 5 bases from V and 6 bases from J, with 19 bases between. This CDR3 is CASSGVSLWIKTQYF. DNA for the CDR3: TGTGCCAGCAGTGGCGTTAGTCTGTGGATAAAGACCCAGTACTTC. The variable domain in full, with the rest retrieved from reference TRBV28 and TRBJ2-5, is DVKVTQSSRYLVKRTGEKVFLECVQDMDHENMFWYRQDPGLGLRLIYFSYDVKMKEKGDIPEGYSVSREKKERFSLILESASTNQTSMYLCASSGVSLWIKTQYFGPGTRLLVL.

The table lists this clonotype with a few counts. One base away lies a much larger clone, so this may be a sequencing read error. The J gene is TRBJ1-4, the V gene TRBV7-2, with no clear D. This CDR3 is built from 17 residues. The V gene's germline CDR1 is SGHTA and CDR2 FQGNSA. The CDR3 here is CASSLRPVSGTNGKLFF. The CDR3 DNA sequence: TGTGCCAGCAGCTTGAGGCCCGTCAGTGGCACTAATGGAAAACTGTTTTTT.

This clonotype was detected many times. This rearrangement joins TRBV28 to TRBJ2-6; D ambiguous. Trimming took off 5 bases at V and 4 bases at J, with 12 bases between the two ends. Germline V gene data show CDR1 as MDHEN and CDR2 as SYDVKM. CDR3 length: 15 residues. This CDR3 is CASSPAVKGANVLTF. The DNA of the CDR3 is TGTGCCAGCAGTCCCGCCGTCAAGGGGGCCAACGTCCTGACTTTC.

The CDR3 DNA sequence: TGTGCCAGCAGCTTAGATAGCGGGGTAAACGAGCAGTACTTC. Translation: CASSLDSGVNEQYF. The genes are TRBV11-2 and TRBJ2-7; 8 nucleotides align to TRBD2. Germline CDR1 SGHAT, CDR2 FQNNGV. V shed 0 bases and J 5 bases; nucleotides not matched to a gene: 3. The CDR3 extends over 14 amino acids. Using reference TRBV11-2 and TRBJ2-7 for the parts outside the CDR3, the full variable domain is EAGVAQSPRYKIIEKRQSVAFWCNPISGHATLYWYQQILGQGPKLLIQFQNNGVVDDSQLPKDRFSAERLKGVDSTLKIQPAKLEDSAVYLCASSLDSGVNEQYFGPGTRLTVT.

There are many counts of this clonotype. The rearrangement joins TRBV7-3 to TRBJ1-2; 8 positions match TRBD1. The CDR3 extends over 14 amino acids. V trimming: 4 bases; J trimming: 6 bases; junction bases outside the gene matches: 7. CDR1 and CDR2 (germline): SGHTA, FQGTGA. The DNA of the CDR3 is TGTGCCAGCAGCTATGCAGGGGGCGGTCATGGCTACACCTTC. The encoded protein is CASSYAGGGHGYTF.

The sample holds many counts of this clonotype. V and J are TRBV7-2 and TRBJ2-5; no definite D call. CDR1 and CDR2 (germline): SGHTA, FQGNSA. The V and J ends lost 2 bases and 4 bases respectively, with 8 bases between them. The CDR3 runs 13 residues. CDR3 protein: CASSLSQAETQYF. CDR3 nucleotide sequence: TGTGCCAGCAGCTTATCCCAGGCAGAGACCCAGTACTTC.

The CDR3 DNA reads as TGTGCCAGCAGCCCCTTGGGGCGGGAGGCCACAGATACGCAGTATTTT. This codes for CASSPLGREATDTQYF. The chain has TRBV7-3 and TRBJ2-3, with TRBD2 identical over 8 bases. Losses at the gene ends were 5 bases for V and 2 bases for J; bases not matched to a gene: 9. This CDR3 has 16 residues. Germline V gene data show CDR1 as SGHTA and CDR2 as FQGTGA.

This clonotype was picked up many times. One end of the junction varies from germline; a read error may be responsible. This rearrangement joins TRBV3-1 to TRBJ2-7; possible D gene TRBD1, 8 bases. The CDR3 sequence is 12 residues long. Looked up from germline, CDR1 is LGHDT and CDR2 is YNNKEL (reference sequence). CDR3 DNA sequence: TGTGCCAGCAGCCATGAACAGGGGGGGTTGGACTTC. It translates to CASSHEQGGLDF.

V usage is TRBV7-6 and J usage is TRBJ2-1, with 8 nucleotides matching TRBD2. The germline V gene has CDR1 SGHVS and CDR2 FNYEAQ. V was pared by 3 bases and J by 7 bases, with 8 bases of the junction left unmatched. CDR3 length: 15 amino acids. The CDR3 nucleotides read TGTGCCAGCAGCTTTGGAGCGGGAGTGAAAAATGAGCAGTTCTTC. Translated: CASSFGAGVKNEQFF.

This clonotype was picked up a small number of times. J is TRBJ1-1 and V is TRBV7-3, with TRBD1 matching 9 bases. The CDR3 has 14 amino acids. The trim removed 5 bases at V and 4 bases at J, leaving 5 bases unmatched. The germline CDR1 and CDR2 sequences are SGHTA and FQGTGA. The CDR3 DNA sequence: TGTGCCAGCAGCCTCACGGGACAGGGCACTGAAGCTTTCTTT. The encoded protein is CASSLTGQGTEAFF.

The rearrangement links TRBV6-1 to TRBJ2-1; D possibly uses TRBD1 or TRBD2 (5 bases each). Germline-derived CDR1 and CDR2 are MNHNS and SASEGT. The CDR3 sequence is 15 residues long. With 5 bases removed from V and 4 bases from J, the gap between germline ends came to 15 bases. The DNA of the CDR3 is TGTGCCAGCAGTTTGGGACCAACGCCTTACAATGAGCAGTTCTTC. It encodes CASSLGPTPYNEQFF.

The CDR3 reads CSARDPSPRGAHGYTF. The CDR3 DNA sequence: TGCAGTGCTAGAGATCCTTCACCCAGGGGCGCTCATGGCTACACCTTC. The chain recombines TRBV20-1 with TRBJ1-2; D may be TRBD1 (6 bases). The CDR3 consists of 16 residues. V dropped 0 bases and J dropped 6 bases, with 20 bases sitting between them. The germline gives CDR1 DFQATT, CDR2 SNEGSKA (reference sequence).

In its sample, this clonotype was seen many times. V is TRBV10-1 and J is TRBJ2-1; no firm D call. CDR3 size: 15 residues. The V gene's germline CDR1 is WNHNN and CDR2 SYGVQD (reference sequence). The V end lost 2 bases, the J end lost 0 bases, and 8 bases lay between the germline ends. The CDR3 reads CASSETQSSYNEQFF. CDR3 coding DNA: TGCGCCAGCAGTGAGACCCAAAGCTCCTACAATGAGCAGTTCTTC.

The V gene is TRBV5-5, the J gene TRBJ2-5; 8 bases fit TRBD1. With the DNA end fitting TRBJ2-1 better, the J assignment may be wrong. The CDR3 sequence is 15 residues long. CDR1 SGHKS and CDR2 YYEKEE come from the germline V gene (reference sequence). The CDR3 bases are TGTGCCAGCAGCTTCGGACAGGGCAGGGTTCATGAGCAGTTCTTC. Translating it yields CASSFGQGRVHEQFF.

This rearrangement joins TRBV7-9 to TRBJ2-3; tentative D call: TRBD1 (6 bases). Looked up from germline, CDR1 is SEHNR and CDR2 is FQNEAQ (reference sequence). V was trimmed by 4 bases and J by 10 bases, leaving 9 bases between them. The CDR3 is 11 residues long. The CDR3 sequence: CASSSGAAQYF. CDR3 sequence (DNA): TGTGCCAGCAGCTCAGGGGCAGCGCAGTATTTT.

This clonotype was counted between two and nine times. The rearrangement links TRBV20-1 to TRBJ2-1; D gene unclear. Per germline, CDR1 DFQATT and CDR2 SNEGSKA (reference sequence). The V end was cut by 0 bases, the J end by 0 bases, with 6 bases between. The CDR3 runs 14 residues. The CDR3 protein is CSARDRRSYNEQFF. CDR3 bases: TGCAGTGCTAGAGACCGACGCTCCTACAATGAGCAGTTCTTC.

Concerning this clonotype: Sequence at one end of the junction differs from germline and may be a read error. The rearrangement links TRBV20-1 to TRBJ2-5; D unclear. The CDR3 runs 10 residues. The germline V gene has CDR1 DFQATT and CDR2 SNEGSKA (reference sequence). The CDR3 reads CSADQETQYF. The CDR3 nucleotides read TGCAGTGCGGACCAGGAGACCCAGTACTTC.

V usage is TRBV7-2 and J usage is TRBJ2-1, with 10 bases that match TRBD2. In germline, CDR1 is SGHTA, CDR2 FQGNSA. This CDR3 contains 16 residues. Unmatched junction bases numbered 7, after V lost 5 bases and J lost 3 bases. In DNA form, the CDR3 reads TGTGCCAGCAGCCCCGTAGCGGGGGGAATCTACAATGAGCAGTTCTTC. Its translation: CASSPVAGGIYNEQFF.

J is TRBJ2-1 and V is TRBV5-5; perhaps D is TRBD1 or TRBD2 (5 bases each). Germline lookup yields CDR1 SGHKS and CDR2 YYEKEE (reference sequence). This CDR3 has 15 amino acids. The V end lost 0 bases, the J end lost 2 bases, and 9 bases lay between the germline ends. As DNA, the CDR3 is TGTGCCAGCAGCTTGGATGGGGGAACCTACAATGAGCAGTTCTTC. Its translation is CASSLDGGTYNEQFF.

The chain has TRBV2 and TRBJ1-2; TRBD1 matches 8 bases. The J segment lost 3 bases and the V segment lost 5 bases, leaving 5 bases of the junction unmatched. The CDR3 extends over 14 amino acids. The V gene's germline CDR1 is SNHLY and CDR2 FYNNEI. In nucleotides, the CDR3 is TGTGCCAGCAGTACACAGGGGGGTCACTATGGCTACACCTTC. Translating gives CASSTQGGHYGYTF. Full variable domain (missing parts from reference TRBV2 and TRBJ1-2): EPEVTQTPSHQVTQMGQEVILRCVPISNHLYFYWYRQILGQKVEFLVSFYNNEISEKSEIFDDQFSVERPDGSNFTLKIRSTKLEDSAMYFCASSTQGGHYGYTFGSGTRLTVV.

V usage is TRBV12-3 or TRBV12-4 and J usage is TRBJ2-3; D might be TRBD1 (5 bases). The ends were cut back, 3 bases at V and 4 bases at J, with 8 bases in the middle. CDR3 length: 13 residues. The CDR3 DNA reads as TGTGCCAGCAGTTTTCAGGGCCCAGATACGCAGTATTTT. This gives the protein CASSFQGPDTQYF.

CDR3 nucleotide sequence: TGTGCCAGCAGACGGGACAAGTCCTACGAGCAGTACTTC. Its translation is CASRRDKSYEQYF. This chain joins TRBV27 and TRBJ2-7, with TRBD1 as a possible D gene (6 bases). CDR3 length: 13 amino acids. The germline V gene has CDR1 MNHEY and CDR2 SMNVEV (reference sequence). V was pared by 6 bases and J by 1 base, with 10 bases between.

In this sample, this clonotype turned up a few times. This chain joins TRBV15 and TRBJ2-5, with D tentatively TRBD2 (5 bases). The germline gives CDR1 LNHNV, CDR2 YYDKDF (reference sequence). Trimming took off 8 bases at V and 2 bases at J, with 9 bases between the two ends. This CDR3 has 12 amino acids. The CDR3 DNA reads TGTGCCACCGCACTAGGTCAAGAGACCCAGTACTTC. This codes for CATALGQETQYF.